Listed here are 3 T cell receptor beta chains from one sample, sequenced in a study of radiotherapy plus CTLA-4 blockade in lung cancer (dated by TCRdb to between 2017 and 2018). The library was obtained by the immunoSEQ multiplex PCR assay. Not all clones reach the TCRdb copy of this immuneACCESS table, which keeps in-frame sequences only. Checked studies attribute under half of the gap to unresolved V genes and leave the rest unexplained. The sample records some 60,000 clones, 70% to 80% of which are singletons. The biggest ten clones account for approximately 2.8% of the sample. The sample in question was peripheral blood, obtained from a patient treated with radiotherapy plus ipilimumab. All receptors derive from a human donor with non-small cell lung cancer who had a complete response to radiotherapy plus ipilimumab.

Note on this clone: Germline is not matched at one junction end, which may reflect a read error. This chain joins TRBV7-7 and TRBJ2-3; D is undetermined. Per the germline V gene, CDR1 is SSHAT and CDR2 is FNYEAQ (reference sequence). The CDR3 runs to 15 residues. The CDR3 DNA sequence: TGTGCTAGCAGCCGAGGAACTTCTAGCACAGATACGCAGTATTTT. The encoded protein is CASSRGTSSTDTQYF.

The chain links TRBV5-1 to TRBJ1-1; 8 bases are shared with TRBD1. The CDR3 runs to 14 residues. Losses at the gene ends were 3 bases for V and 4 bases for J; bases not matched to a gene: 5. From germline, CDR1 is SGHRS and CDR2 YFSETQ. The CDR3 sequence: CASSSQGAGTEAFF. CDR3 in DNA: TGCGCCAGCAGCTCCCAGGGGGCCGGCACTGAAGCTTTCTTT.

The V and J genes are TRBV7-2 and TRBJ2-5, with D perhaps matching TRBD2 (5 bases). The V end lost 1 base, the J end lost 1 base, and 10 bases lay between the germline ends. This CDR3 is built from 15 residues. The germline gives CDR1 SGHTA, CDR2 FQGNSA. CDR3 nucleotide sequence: TGTGCCAGCAGCTTAGTTTGGACTGGCCAAGAGACCCAGTACTTC. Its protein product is CASSLVWTGQETQYF.